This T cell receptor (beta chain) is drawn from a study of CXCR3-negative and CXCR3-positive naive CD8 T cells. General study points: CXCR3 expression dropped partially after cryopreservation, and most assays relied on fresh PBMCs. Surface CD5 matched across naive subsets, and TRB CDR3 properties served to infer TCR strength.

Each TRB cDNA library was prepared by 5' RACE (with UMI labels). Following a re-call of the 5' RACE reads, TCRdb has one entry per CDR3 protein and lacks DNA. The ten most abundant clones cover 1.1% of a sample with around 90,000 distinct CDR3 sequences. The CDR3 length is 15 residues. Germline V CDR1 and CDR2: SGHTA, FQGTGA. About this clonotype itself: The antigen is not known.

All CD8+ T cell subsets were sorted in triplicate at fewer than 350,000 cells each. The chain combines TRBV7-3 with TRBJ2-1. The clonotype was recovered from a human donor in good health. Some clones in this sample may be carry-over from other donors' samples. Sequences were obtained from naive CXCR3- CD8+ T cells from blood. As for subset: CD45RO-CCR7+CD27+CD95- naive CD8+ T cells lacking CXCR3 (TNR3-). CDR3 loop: CASSVLESAYNEQFF. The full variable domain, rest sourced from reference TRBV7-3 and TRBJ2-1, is GAGVSQTPSNKVTEKGKYVELRCDPISGHTALYWYRQSLGQGPEFLIYFQGTGAADDSGLPNDRFFAVRPEGSVSTLKIQRTERGDSAVYLCASSVLESAYNEQFFGPGTRLTVL.